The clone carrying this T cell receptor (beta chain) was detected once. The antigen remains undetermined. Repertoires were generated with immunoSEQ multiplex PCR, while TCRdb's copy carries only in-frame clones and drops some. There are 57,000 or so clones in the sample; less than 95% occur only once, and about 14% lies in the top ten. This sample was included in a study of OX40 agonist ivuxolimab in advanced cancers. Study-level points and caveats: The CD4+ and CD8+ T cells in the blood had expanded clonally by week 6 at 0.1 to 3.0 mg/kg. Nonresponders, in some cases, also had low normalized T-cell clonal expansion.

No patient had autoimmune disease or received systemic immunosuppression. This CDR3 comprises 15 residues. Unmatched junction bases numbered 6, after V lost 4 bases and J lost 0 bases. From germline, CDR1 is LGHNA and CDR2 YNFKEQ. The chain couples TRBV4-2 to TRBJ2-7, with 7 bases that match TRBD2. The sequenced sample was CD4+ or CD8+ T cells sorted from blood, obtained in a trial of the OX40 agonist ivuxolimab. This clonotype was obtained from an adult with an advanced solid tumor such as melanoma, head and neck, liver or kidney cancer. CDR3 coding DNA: TGTGCCAGCAGCCCGATAGCGGGCGCCTCCTACGAGCAGTACTTC. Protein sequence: CASSPIAGASYEQYF.